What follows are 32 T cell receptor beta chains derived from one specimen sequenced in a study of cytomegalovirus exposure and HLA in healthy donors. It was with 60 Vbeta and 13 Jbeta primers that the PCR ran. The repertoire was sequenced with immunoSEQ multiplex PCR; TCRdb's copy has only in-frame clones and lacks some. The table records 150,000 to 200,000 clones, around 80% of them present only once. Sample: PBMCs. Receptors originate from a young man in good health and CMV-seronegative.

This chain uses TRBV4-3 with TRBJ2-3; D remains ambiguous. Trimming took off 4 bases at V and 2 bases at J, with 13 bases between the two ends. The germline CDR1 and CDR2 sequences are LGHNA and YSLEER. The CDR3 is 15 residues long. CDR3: CASSRLSADTDTQYF. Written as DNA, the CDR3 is TGCGCCAGCAGCCGCCTCAGCGCCGACACAGATACGCAGTATTTT.

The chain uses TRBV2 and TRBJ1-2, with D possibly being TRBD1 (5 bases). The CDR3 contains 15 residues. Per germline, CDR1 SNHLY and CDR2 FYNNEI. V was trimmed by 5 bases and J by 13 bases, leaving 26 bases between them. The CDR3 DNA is TGTGCCAGCAGTAGCGGGTTGGGGCAGCTTTCGGCCTTCACCTTC. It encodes CASSSGLGQLSAFTF.

The CDR3 loop reads CASSLDGRNYEQYF. DNA of the CDR3: TGTGCCAGCAGCTTAGATGGCAGAAACTACGAGCAGTACTTC. The V call is TRBV7-8, the J call TRBJ2-7, with no clear D. The V end lost 1 base, the J end lost 3 bases, and 10 bases lay between the germline ends. In germline, CDR1 is SGHVS, CDR2 FQNEAQ. This CDR3 contains 14 residues.

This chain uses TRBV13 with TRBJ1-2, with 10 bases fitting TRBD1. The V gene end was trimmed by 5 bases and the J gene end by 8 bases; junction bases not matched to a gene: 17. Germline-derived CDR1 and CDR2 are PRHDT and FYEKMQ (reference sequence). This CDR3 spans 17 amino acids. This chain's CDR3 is CASSPIQRQGAAGGYTF. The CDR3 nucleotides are TGTGCCAGCAGCCCAATCCAGAGACAGGGGGCAGCGGGGGGCTACACCTTC.

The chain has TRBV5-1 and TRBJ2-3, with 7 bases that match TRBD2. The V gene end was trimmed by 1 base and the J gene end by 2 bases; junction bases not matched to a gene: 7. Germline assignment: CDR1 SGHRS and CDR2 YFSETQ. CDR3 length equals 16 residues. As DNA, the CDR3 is TGCGCCAGCAGCTTGAGGGCTAGCGGCATCACAGATACGCAGTATTTT. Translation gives CASSLRASGITDTQYF.

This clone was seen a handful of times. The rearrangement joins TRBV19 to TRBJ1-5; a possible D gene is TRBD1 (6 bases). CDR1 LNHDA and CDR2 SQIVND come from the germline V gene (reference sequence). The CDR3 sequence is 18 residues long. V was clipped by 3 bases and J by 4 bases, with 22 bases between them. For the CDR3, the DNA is TGTGCCAGTAGTATGGCCCCGATACAGGGAGTTTTTAATCAGCCCCAGCATTTT. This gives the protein CASSMAPIQGVFNQPQHF.

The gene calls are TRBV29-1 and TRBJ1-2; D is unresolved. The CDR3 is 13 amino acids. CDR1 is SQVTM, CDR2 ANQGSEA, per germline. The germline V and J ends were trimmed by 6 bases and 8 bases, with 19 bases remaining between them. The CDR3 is CSVEGEAVWGYTF. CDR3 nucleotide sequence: TGCAGCGTCGAGGGCGAGGCAGTATGGGGCTACACCTTC.

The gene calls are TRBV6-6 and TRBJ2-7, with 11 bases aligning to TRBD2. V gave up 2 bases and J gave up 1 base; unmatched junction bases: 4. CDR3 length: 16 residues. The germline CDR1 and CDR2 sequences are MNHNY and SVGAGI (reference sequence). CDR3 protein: CASSYASGGPSYEQYF. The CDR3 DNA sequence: TGTGCCAGCAGTTACGCTAGCGGGGGGCCATCCTACGAGCAGTACTTC.

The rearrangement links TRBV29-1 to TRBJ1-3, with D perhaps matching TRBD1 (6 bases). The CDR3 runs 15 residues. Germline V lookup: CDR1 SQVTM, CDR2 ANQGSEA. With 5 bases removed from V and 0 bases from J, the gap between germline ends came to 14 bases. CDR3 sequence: CSVKGKGGSGNTIYF. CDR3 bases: TGCAGCGTTAAGGGGAAAGGGGGCTCTGGAAACACCATATATTTT.

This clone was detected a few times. The CDR3: CASSEEGRGAGGNQPQHF. The CDR3 coding sequence is TGTGCCAGCAGTGAAGAAGGGAGGGGGGCCGGAGGCAATCAGCCCCAGCATTTT. The chain couples TRBV2 to TRBJ1-5, with a possible D match to TRBD1 (6 bases). The germline V and J ends were trimmed by 1 base and 2 bases, with 18 bases remaining between them. The CDR3 length is 18 residues. CDR1 and CDR2 from the germline V gene are SNHLY and FYNNEI.

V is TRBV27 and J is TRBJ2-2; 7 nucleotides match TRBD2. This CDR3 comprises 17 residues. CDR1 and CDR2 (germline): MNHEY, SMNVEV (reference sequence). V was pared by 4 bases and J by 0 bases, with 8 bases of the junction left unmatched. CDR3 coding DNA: TGTGCCAGCAGTTCCCCCGGGGGGAGGACGAACACCGGGGAGCTGTTTTTT. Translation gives CASSSPGGRTNTGELFF.

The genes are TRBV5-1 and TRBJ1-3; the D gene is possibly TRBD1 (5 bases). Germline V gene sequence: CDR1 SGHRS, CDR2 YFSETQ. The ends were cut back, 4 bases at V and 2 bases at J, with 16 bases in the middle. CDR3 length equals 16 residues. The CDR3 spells CASSPGPGGAGNTIYF. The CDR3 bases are TGCGCCAGCAGCCCAGGACCCGGGGGGGCTGGAAACACCATATATTTT.

This CDR3 is CASSFGDRILVGPQHF. CDR3 DNA sequence: TGTGCCAGTAGTTTCGGGGACAGGATTTTGGTGGGGCCCCAGCATTTT. The genes are TRBV19 and TRBJ1-5; 8 bases are shared with TRBD1. Germline-derived CDR1 and CDR2 are LNHDA and SQIVND (reference sequence). The CDR3 is 16 amino acids. V lost 5 bases, J lost 9 bases, and 15 bases stayed unmatched.

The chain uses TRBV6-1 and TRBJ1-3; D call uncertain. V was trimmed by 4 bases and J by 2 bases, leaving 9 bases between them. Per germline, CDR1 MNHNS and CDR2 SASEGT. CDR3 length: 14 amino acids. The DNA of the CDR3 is TGTGCCAGCAGTGCGAGGGATGCTGGAAACACCATATATTTT. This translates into CASSARDAGNTIYF.

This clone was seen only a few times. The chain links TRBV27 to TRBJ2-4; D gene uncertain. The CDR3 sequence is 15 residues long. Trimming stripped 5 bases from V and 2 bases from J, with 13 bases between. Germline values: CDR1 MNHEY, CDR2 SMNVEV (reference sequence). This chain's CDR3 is CASSPYSSPKNIQYF. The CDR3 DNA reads TGTGCCAGCAGTCCCTACTCTTCCCCCAAAAACATTCAGTACTTC.

CDR3 protein: CASSLVSAGNIQYF. CDR3 DNA sequence: TGCGCCAGCAGCTTGGTGTCGGCGGGGAACATTCAGTACTTC. J is TRBJ2-4 and V is TRBV5-1; perhaps TRBD2 as D (6 bases). Trimming cost V 0 bases and J 7 bases, with 11 bases left between them. Looked up from germline, CDR1 is SGHRS and CDR2 is YFSETQ. This CDR3 spans 14 amino acids.

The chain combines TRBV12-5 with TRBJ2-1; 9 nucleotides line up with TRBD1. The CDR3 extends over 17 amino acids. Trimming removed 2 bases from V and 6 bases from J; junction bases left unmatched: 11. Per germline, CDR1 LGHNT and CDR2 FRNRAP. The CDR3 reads CASGLPPGQGTGNEQFF. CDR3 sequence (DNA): TGTGCTAGTGGTTTGCCGCCGGGACAGGGCACGGGCAATGAGCAGTTCTTC.

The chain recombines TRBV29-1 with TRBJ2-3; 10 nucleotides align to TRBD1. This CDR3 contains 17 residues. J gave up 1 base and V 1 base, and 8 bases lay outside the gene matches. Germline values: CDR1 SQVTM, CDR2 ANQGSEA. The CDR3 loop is CSVEGVGTGAGTDTQYF. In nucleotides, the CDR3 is TGCAGCGTTGAAGGGGTAGGGACAGGGGCCGGCACAGATACGCAGTATTTT.

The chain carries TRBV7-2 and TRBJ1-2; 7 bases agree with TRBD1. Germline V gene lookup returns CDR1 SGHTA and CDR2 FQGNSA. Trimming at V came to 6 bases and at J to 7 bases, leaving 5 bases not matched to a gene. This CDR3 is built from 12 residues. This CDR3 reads CASSQGGFGYTF. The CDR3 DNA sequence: TGTGCCAGCAGTCAAGGGGGCTTTGGCTACACCTTC.

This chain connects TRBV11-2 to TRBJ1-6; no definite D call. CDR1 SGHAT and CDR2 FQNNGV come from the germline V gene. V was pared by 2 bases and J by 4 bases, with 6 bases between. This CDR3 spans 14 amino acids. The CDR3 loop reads CASSLTGYNSPLHF. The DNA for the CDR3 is TGTGCCAGCAGCTTAACGGGATATAATTCACCCCTCCACTTT.

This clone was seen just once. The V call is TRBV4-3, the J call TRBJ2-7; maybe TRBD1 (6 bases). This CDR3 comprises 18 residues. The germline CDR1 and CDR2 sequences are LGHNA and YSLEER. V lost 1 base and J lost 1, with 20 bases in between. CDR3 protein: CASSQAIHRSGVSYEQYF. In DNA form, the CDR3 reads TGCGCCAGCAGCCAAGCCATCCATAGGTCAGGGGTTTCCTACGAGCAGTACTTC.

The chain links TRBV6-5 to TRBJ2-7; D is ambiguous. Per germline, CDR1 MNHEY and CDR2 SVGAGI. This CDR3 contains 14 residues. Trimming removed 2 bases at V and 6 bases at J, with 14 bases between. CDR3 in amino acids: CASSYQSDSSEQYF. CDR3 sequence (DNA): TGTGCCAGCAGTTACCAATCAGACTCTAGCGAGCAGTACTTC.

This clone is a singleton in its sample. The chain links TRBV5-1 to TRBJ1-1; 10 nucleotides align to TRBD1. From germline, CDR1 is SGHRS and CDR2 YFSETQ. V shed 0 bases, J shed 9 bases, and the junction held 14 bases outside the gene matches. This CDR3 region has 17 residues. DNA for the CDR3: TGCGCCAGCAGCTTGGCGACAGGGGGCGGCGGGGTAACTAAAGCTTTCTTT. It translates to CASSLATGGGGVTKAFF.

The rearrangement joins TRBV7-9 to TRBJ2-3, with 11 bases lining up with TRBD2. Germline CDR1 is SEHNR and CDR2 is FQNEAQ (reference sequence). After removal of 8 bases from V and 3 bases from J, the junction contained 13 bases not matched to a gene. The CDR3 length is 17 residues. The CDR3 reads CASRYRVAGGKTDTQYF. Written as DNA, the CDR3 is TGTGCCAGCCGATATCGGGTAGCGGGAGGGAAGACAGATACGCAGTATTTT.

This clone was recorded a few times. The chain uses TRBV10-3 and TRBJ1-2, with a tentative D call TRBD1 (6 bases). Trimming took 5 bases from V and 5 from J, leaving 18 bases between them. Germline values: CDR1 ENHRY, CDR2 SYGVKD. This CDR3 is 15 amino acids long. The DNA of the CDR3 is TGTGCCATCAGTACCCCTTCTGGGAGGGGGTATGGCTACACCTTC. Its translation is CAISTPSGRGYGYTF.

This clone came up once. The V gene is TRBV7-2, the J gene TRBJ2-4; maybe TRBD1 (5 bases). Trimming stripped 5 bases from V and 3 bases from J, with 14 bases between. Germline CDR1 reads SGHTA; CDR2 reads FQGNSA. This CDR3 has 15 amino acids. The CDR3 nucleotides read TGTGCCAGCAGCCCACGACAGTCCAACAAAAACATTCAGTACTTC. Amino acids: CASSPRQSNKNIQYF.

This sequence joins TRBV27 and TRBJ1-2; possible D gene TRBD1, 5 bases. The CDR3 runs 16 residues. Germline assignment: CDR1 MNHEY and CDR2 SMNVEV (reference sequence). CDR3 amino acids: CTHGGGREGLGYGYTF. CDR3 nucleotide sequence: TGTACTCATGGAGGAGGCAGGGAGGGTCTAGGCTATGGCTACACCTTC.

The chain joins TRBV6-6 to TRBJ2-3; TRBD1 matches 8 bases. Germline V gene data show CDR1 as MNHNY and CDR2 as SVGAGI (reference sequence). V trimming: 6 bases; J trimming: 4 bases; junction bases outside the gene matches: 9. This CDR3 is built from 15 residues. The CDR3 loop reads CASRYQGANADTQYF. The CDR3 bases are TGTGCCAGCAGGTATCAGGGGGCTAACGCAGATACGCAGTATTTT.

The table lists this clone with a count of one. CDR3: CASSLGGTGHNEQFF. DNA of the CDR3: TGTGCCAGCAGCTTAGGCGGGACAGGGCACAATGAGCAGTTCTTC. J is TRBJ2-1 and V is TRBV13; TRBD1 matches at 9 bases. Germline-derived CDR1 and CDR2 are PRHDT and FYEKMQ (reference sequence). V shed 0 bases, J shed 5 bases, and the junction held 2 bases outside the gene matches. This CDR3 has 15 residues.

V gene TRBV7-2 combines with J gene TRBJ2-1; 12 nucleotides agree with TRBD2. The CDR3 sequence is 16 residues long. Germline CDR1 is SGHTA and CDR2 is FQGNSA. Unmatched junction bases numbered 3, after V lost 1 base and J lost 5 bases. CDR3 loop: CASSLGLAGGDNEQFF. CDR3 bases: TGTGCCAGCAGCTTAGGCCTAGCGGGAGGGGACAATGAGCAGTTCTTC.

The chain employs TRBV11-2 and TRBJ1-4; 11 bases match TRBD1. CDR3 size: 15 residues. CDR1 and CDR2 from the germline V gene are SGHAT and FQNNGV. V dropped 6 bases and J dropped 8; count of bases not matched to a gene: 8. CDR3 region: CASRSPGQGGEKLFF. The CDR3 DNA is TGTGCCAGCAGATCCCCGGGACAGGGGGGGGAAAAACTGTTTTTT.

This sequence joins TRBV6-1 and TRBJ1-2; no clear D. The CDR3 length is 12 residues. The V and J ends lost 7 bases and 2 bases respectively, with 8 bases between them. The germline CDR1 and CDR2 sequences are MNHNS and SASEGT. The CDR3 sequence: CASMRLNYGYTF. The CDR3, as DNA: TGTGCCAGCATGCGTCTGAACTATGGCTACACCTTC.